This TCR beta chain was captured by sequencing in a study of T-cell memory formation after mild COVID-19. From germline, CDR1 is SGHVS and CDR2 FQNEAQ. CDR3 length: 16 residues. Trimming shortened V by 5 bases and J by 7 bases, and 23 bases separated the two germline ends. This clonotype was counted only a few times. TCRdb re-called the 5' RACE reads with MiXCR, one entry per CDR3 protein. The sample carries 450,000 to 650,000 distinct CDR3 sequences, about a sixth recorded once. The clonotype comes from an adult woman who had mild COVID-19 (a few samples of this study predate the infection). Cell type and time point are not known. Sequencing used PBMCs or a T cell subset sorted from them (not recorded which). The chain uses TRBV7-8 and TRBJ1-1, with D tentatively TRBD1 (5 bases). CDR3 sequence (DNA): TGTGCCAGCAGCCCCAATCCAATAGTCAGTGACAGTGAAGCTTTCTTT. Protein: CASSPNPIVSDSEAFF.